A single sample gave rise to the 3 T cell receptor beta chains below, sequenced in a study of cytomegalovirus exposure and HLA in healthy donors. 13 Jbeta primers and 60 Vbeta primers were used for the PCR. The data were produced by immunoSEQ multiplex PCR, yet TCRdb's version contains in-frame clones alone and is incomplete. The sample has more than 95,000 clones, 74% seen once. The sample comprised PBMCs. The receptors were sampled from a woman aged 45-65 years in good health and CMV-seropositive.

This rearrangement joins TRBV2 to TRBJ2-7; a weak D match, TRBD1 (5 bases). CDR1 and CDR2 (germline): SNHLY, FYNNEI. V shed 7 bases and J shed 3 bases, with 10 bases lying between them. The CDR3 contains 12 residues. This chain's CDR3 is CASTPDNYEQYF. In DNA form, the CDR3 reads TGTGCCAGCACGCCGGACAACTACGAGCAGTACTTC.

V gene TRBV7-2 combines with J gene TRBJ2-2; D is uncertain. Germline V gives CDR1 SGHTA, CDR2 FQGNSA. The V and J ends lost 8 bases and 4 bases respectively, with 14 bases between them. The CDR3 has 14 residues. The CDR3, as DNA: TGTGCCAGCGCGACCTCTTGGGCCACCGGGGAGCTGTTTTTT. It yields the protein CASATSWATGELFF.

The chain employs TRBV30 and TRBJ1-1; 7 nucleotides align to TRBD1. V dropped 5 bases and J dropped 3; count of bases not matched to a gene: 3. The CDR3 totals 12 residues. Germline V gives CDR1 GTSNPN, CDR2 SVGIG (reference sequence). This CDR3 is CAWDRVDTEAFF. The CDR3 nucleotides read TGTGCCTGGGACAGGGTCGACACTGAAGCTTTCTTT.